This T cell receptor (beta chain) was sequenced in a study of T cells in Graves' hyperthyroidism and ophthalmopathy. Study as a whole: Peripheral blood draws took place at initial diagnosis, ahead of any treatment. Study findings and constraints: A model using 13 V-J features told ophthalmopathy apart from stable hyperthyroidism.

These patients, aged 18 to 65, had recently diagnosed hyperthyroidism lasting under 2 months. This clonotype was seen repeatedly, ten times or more. Its antigen is unidentified. The CDR3 consists of 16 residues. V lost 4 bases to trimming and J lost 3 bases, with 19 bases between them. CDR1 MGHRA and CDR2 YSYEKL come from the germline V gene. RNA transcripts served as the template for amplifying TCR beta CDR3 regions. In the first-round RT-PCR of the TCR CDR3, the HTBI primer set was used. A single record per CDR3 protein comes from TCRdb applying MiXCR to the multiplex PCR reads. Among around 300,000 distinct CDR3 sequences, roughly 14% were seen once, and the ten largest hold roughly 7.5%.

The sequence derives from a woman in her twenties or thirties with Graves' hyperthyroidism that later progressed to Graves' ophthalmopathy. Sequenced input: blood. The chain carries TRBV4-1 and TRBJ2-7; D is perhaps TRBD2 (5 bases). The CDR3 loop reads CASSPLGPGEIYEQYF. CDR3 DNA sequence: TGCGCCAGCAGCCCCCTCGGGCCCGGGGAGATCTACGAGCAGTACTTC.